Presented here are 9 T cell receptor beta chains from one specimen sequenced in a study of T cells in Graves' hyperthyroidism and ophthalmopathy. TCR beta CDR3 region amplification was performed from RNA transcripts. Initially, a first-round RT-PCR of the TCR CDR3 employed the HTBI primer set. One entry per CDR3 protein results from TCRdb running MiXCR on the multiplex PCR reads. The sample holds fewer than 450,000 distinct CDR3 sequences, roughly 13% seen once. The sequenced material came from blood. All receptors come from a man between 50 and 59 years old with Graves' ophthalmopathy.

This clonotype was found a few times. V is TRBV19 and J is TRBJ2-5; D may be TRBD1 (5 bases). V dropped 2 bases and J dropped 1 base, with 8 bases sitting between them. The CDR3 consists of 14 residues. Germline CDR1 is LNHDA and CDR2 is SQIVND (reference sequence). In DNA form, the CDR3 reads TGTGCCAGTAGTATACAGGGCATCCAAGAGACCCAGTACTTC. Amino acid sequence: CASSIQGIQETQYF.

Details on this clonotype: A read error is possible here, since a much larger clone lies one base away. The chain couples TRBV2 to TRBJ1-5, with TRBD1 matching over 10 bases. Trimming cost V 5 bases and J 6 bases; bases outside gene matches: 7. The CDR3 has 15 residues. Germline CDR1 is SNHLY and CDR2 is FYNNEI. CDR3 nucleotide sequence: TGTGCCAGCAGTTTACCCGGACAGGGGGGTCAGCCCCAGCATTTT. It codes for CASSLPGQGGQPQHF.

This clonotype was seen at least ten times. The chain couples TRBV27 to TRBJ2-5, with no clear D. The CDR3 is 14 residues long. Trimming took off 5 bases at V and 2 bases at J, with 12 bases between the two ends. Per germline, CDR1 MNHEY and CDR2 SMNVEV (reference sequence). The CDR3 coding sequence is TGTGCCAGCAGTAATAGCTGGGTTCAAGAGACCCAGTACTTC. It is translated as CASSNSWVQETQYF.

The chain uses TRBV6-5 and TRBJ1-5; D not certain. There are 14 residues in the CDR3. Trimming left V 2 bases short and J 4 bases short, with 9 bases between. CDR1 and CDR2 (germline): MNHEY, SVGAGI. The DNA of the CDR3 is TGTGCCAGCAGTTACGGCACGAGGAATCAGCCCCAGCATTTT. It codes for CASSYGTRNQPQHF.

This clonotype has a handful of counts. This chain connects TRBV5-4 to TRBJ2-1; 7 positions match TRBD1. The CDR3 runs to 16 residues. V lost 1 base, J lost 0 bases, and 4 bases stayed unmatched. Looked up from germline, CDR1 is SGHNT and CDR2 is YYREEE (reference sequence). The chain's CDR3 is CASSLRGHSSYNEQFF. The CDR3 bases are TGTGCCAGCAGCTTGAGGGGGCATAGCTCCTACAATGAGCAGTTCTTC. The full variable domain, its missing parts supplied by reference TRBV5-4 and TRBJ2-1, is ETGVTQSPTHLIKTRGQQVTLRCSSQSGHNTVSWYQQALGQGPQFIFQYYREEENGRGNFPPRFSGLQFPNYSSELNVNALELDDSALYLCASSLRGHSSYNEQFFGPGTRLTVL.

This clonotype was observed a few times. The chain uses TRBV4-1 and TRBJ2-1, with 7 bases fitting TRBD2. Germline V CDR1 and CDR2: MGHRA, YSYEKL. The V segment lost 1 base and the J segment 5 bases; nucleotides outside the gene matches: 8. The CDR3 extends over 16 amino acids. The CDR3 loop reads CASSQATPGLNNEQFF. CDR3 in DNA: TGCGCCAGCAGCCAAGCAACCCCGGGACTAAACAATGAGCAGTTCTTC.

This clonotype was detected many times. The rearrangement joins TRBV7-9 to TRBJ2-1; 7 bases line up with TRBD1. In germline, CDR1 is SEHNR, CDR2 FQNEAQ (reference sequence). The length of the CDR3 is 14 residues. V shed 4 bases, J shed 7 bases, and the junction held 7 bases outside the gene matches. The CDR3 here is CASSSRTGLNEQFF. The CDR3 nucleotides are TGTGCCAGCAGCTCCCGGACAGGCCTTAATGAGCAGTTCTTC.

This clonotype was counted at least ten times. J is TRBJ2-7 and V is TRBV7-9, with 7 bases lining up with TRBD2. Germline lookup yields CDR1 SEHNR and CDR2 FQNEAQ (reference sequence). CDR3 length: 18 amino acids. With 5 bases clipped from V and 1 base from J, the junction kept 17 bases outside the gene matches. The CDR3 here is CASSPTPRGGGPSYEQYF. CDR3 coding DNA: TGTGCCAGCAGCCCTACGCCTAGGGGCGGGGGTCCTTCCTACGAGCAGTACTTC. Using reference TRBV7-9 and TRBJ2-7 for the parts outside the CDR3, the full variable domain is DTGVSQNPRHKITKRGQNVTFRCDPISEHNRLYWYRQTLGQGPEFLTYFQNEAQLEKSRLLSDRFSAERPKGSFSTLEIQRTEQGDSAMYLCASSPTPRGGGPSYEQYFGPGTRLTVT.

This clonotype has a count of ten or more. This chain connects TRBV18 to TRBJ2-1; TRBD1 agrees at 8 bases. V shed 2 bases, J shed 9 bases, and the junction held 6 bases outside the gene matches. The CDR3 totals 14 residues. Germline-derived CDR1 and CDR2 are KGHSH and LQKENI. The CDR3 region has the DNA TGTGCCAGCTCACCAGAAGGACAGGGTGCTGAGCAGTTCTTC. Amino acids: CASSPEGQGAEQFF.